These 30 T cell receptor beta chains came from one sample sequenced in a study of OX40 agonist ivuxolimab in advanced cancers. Generated by immunoSEQ multiplex PCR, the TCRdb table keeps only in-frame clones and is missing some. The repertoire holds roughly 100,000 clones, with approximately 90% as singletons. This sample comprised CD4+ or CD8+ T cells sorted from blood, obtained in a trial of the OX40 agonist ivuxolimab. These receptors all come from an adult with an advanced solid tumor such as melanoma, head and neck, liver or kidney cancer.

The chain carries TRBV4-2 and TRBJ2-3; no firm D call. The V end was cut by 0 bases, the J end by 3 bases, with 16 bases between. CDR3 length equals 17 residues. CDR1 and CDR2 from the germline V gene are LGHNA and YNFKEQ. This CDR3 reads CASSQDSGPGETDTQYF. CDR3 bases: TGTGCCAGCAGCCAAGATTCAGGCCCCGGTGAGACAGATACGCAGTATTTT.

This clone has just a few counts. V gene TRBV7-2 combines with J gene TRBJ1-2; D is unclear. The CDR3 sequence is 13 residues long. Germline CDR1 and CDR2: SGHTA and FQGNSA. The V and J ends lost 1 base and 8 bases respectively, with 11 bases between them. The CDR3 spells CASSLEVGAGYTF. The CDR3 bases are TGTGCCAGCAGCTTAGAAGTGGGCGCCGGCTACACCTTC.

The V and J genes are TRBV5-5 and TRBJ1-2, with 11 nucleotides matching TRBD1. Germline loops: CDR1 SGHKS, CDR2 YYEKEE (reference sequence). The J segment lost 8 bases and the V segment lost 1 base, leaving 7 bases of the junction unmatched. The CDR3 extends over 15 amino acids. The CDR3 nucleotides are TGTGCCAGCAGCTTGTGGGACAGGGGGTCGAAGGGCTACACCTTC. It yields the protein CASSLWDRGSKGYTF.

V usage is TRBV18 and J usage is TRBJ2-7; TRBD1 or TRBD2 may be the D gene (5 bases each). Trimming took off 0 bases at V and 2 bases at J, with 8 bases between the two ends. Germline-derived CDR1 and CDR2 are KGHSH and LQKENI. The CDR3 length is 14 residues. The CDR3 bases are TGTGCCAGCTCACCACCCAGGGACGCCTACGAGCAGTACTTC. Translated, it gives CASSPPRDAYEQYF.

The chain joins TRBV7-8 to TRBJ1-1; D unresolved. Trimming took off 1 base at V and 0 bases at J, with 9 bases between the two ends. This CDR3 spans 15 amino acids. The germline CDR1 and CDR2 sequences are SGHVS and FQNEAQ. For the CDR3, the DNA is TGTGCCAGCAGCTTAGTTAGTGGGGTGAACACTGAAGCTTTCTTT. The encoded protein is CASSLVSGVNTEAFF.

The chain recombines TRBV10-3 with TRBJ2-3; 9 nucleotides match TRBD2. Germline V gives CDR1 ENHRY, CDR2 SYGVKD. V was clipped by 10 bases and J by 6 bases; unmatched bases: 11. This CDR3 has 14 amino acids. The CDR3 here is CASSGTSYVDTQYF. CDR3 in DNA: TGTGCCAGTTCCGGGACTAGCTATGTCGATACGCAGTATTTT.

The chain has TRBV11-2 and TRBJ1-1; no reliable D call. This CDR3 is 13 amino acids long. Germline V gene lookup returns CDR1 SGHAT and CDR2 FQNNGV. V was pared by 0 bases and J by 0 bases, with 2 bases between. CDR3 in DNA: TGTGCCAGCAGCTTAGATGTGAACACTGAAGCTTTCTTT. Amino acid sequence: CASSLDVNTEAFF.

The J gene is TRBJ2-3, the V gene TRBV6-6; 11 positions agree with TRBD2. Germline values: CDR1 MNHNY, CDR2 SVGAGI (reference sequence). The CDR3 is 16 amino acids. V shed 0 bases, J shed 5 bases, and the junction held 4 bases outside the gene matches. CDR3 region: CASSYSLAGGQDTQYF. CDR3 nucleotides: TGTGCCAGCAGTTACTCTTTAGCGGGGGGGCAAGATACGCAGTATTTT.

CDR3 nucleotide sequence: TGTGCCAGTAGTAAGGGTCTCACCGGGGAGCTGTTTTTT. Translation gives CASSKGLTGELFF. The V call is TRBV19, the J call TRBJ2-2, with unresolved D. V lost 4 bases to trimming and J lost 4 bases, with 7 bases between them. Germline values: CDR1 LNHDA, CDR2 SQIVND (reference sequence). The CDR3 is 13 residues long.

The chain employs TRBV28 and TRBJ1-2; no clear D gene. V was pared by 6 bases and J by 8 bases, with 19 bases between. The CDR3 is 14 amino acids. Germline values: CDR1 MDHEN, CDR2 SYDVKM. This CDR3 reads CASSLLRPAEGYTF. CDR3 coding DNA: TGTGCCAGCAGCCTGCTGAGGCCCGCCGAAGGCTACACCTTC.

The chain couples TRBV7-2 to TRBJ1-5, with TRBD1 matching 9 bases. The germline V gene encodes CDR1 SGHTA and CDR2 FQGNSA. V lost 3 bases to trimming and J lost 9 bases; unmatched junction nucleotides: 6. There are 14 residues in the CDR3. Here the CDR3 DNA reads TGTGCCAGCAGCTTCGGACAGGGGACGTGGCCCCAGCATTTT. Translating gives CASSFGQGTWPQHF.

The V gene is TRBV9, the J gene TRBJ2-1, with 9 bases fitting TRBD2. CDR3 length: 17 amino acids. From germline, CDR1 is SGDLS and CDR2 YYNGEE. V shed 3 bases and J 9 bases; nucleotides not matched to a gene: 16. This CDR3 reads CASSAIVLAGGLSEQFF. In DNA, the CDR3 is TGTGCCAGCAGCGCTATAGTCCTGGCGGGGGGGCTATCTGAGCAGTTCTTC.

V usage is TRBV23-1 and J usage is TRBJ2-6; 7 bases match TRBD1. TRBV23-1 belongs to the ORF category, with a function that is uncertain. J was trimmed by 4 bases and V by 4 bases; bases with no gene match: 10. The CDR3 is 17 amino acids. CDR3 in amino acids: CASSLRQGMAGANVLTF. CDR3 in DNA: TGCGCCAGCAGTCTTAGACAGGGAATGGCAGGGGCCAACGTCCTGACTTTC.

The chain employs TRBV27 and TRBJ2-1; no clear D. Per the germline V gene, CDR1 is MNHEY and CDR2 is SMNVEV (reference sequence). This CDR3 is 15 amino acids long. V was shortened by 8 bases and J by 7 bases, with 21 bases between the two germline ends. CDR3 loop: CASPFLRTVENEQFF. DNA of the CDR3: TGTGCCAGCCCTTTCCTAAGGACCGTAGAGAATGAGCAGTTCTTC.

The chain uses TRBV10-3 and TRBJ2-7; 11 bases are a match to TRBD1. V was pared by 10 bases and J by 4 bases, with 6 bases of the junction left unmatched. Germline-derived CDR1 and CDR2 are ENHRY and SYGVKD. This CDR3 has 13 amino acids. CDR3: CATKGQGGYEQYF. The CDR3 DNA reads TGTGCCACCAAGGGACAGGGGGGATACGAGCAGTACTTC.

This chain links TRBV9 with TRBJ1-2; 8 bases are shared with TRBD1. The CDR3 loop spans 17 amino acids. Unmatched junction bases numbered 11, after V lost 0 bases and J lost 4 bases. Per germline, CDR1 SGDLS and CDR2 YYNGEE. CDR3 region: CASSVAVGGQVSYGYTF. For the CDR3, the DNA is TGTGCCAGCAGCGTAGCGGTCGGGGGACAGGTGTCCTATGGCTACACCTTC.

The gene calls are TRBV29-1 and TRBJ2-3; D gene unclear. V lost 3 bases and J lost 6, with 10 bases in between. CDR1 and CDR2 (germline): SQVTM, ANQGSEA. This CDR3 region has 12 residues. The CDR3 DNA reads as TGCAGCGTTGATGGGGTCGGGGATACGCAGTATTTT. It specifies CSVDGVGDTQYF.

The V call is TRBV6-5, the J call TRBJ1-5, with 8 bases identical to TRBD1. J gave up 2 bases and V 6 bases, and 3 bases lay outside the gene matches. Germline lookup yields CDR1 MNHEY and CDR2 SVGAGI. The CDR3 runs 14 residues. The CDR3 sequence is CASRGTGRNQPQHF. In nucleotides, the CDR3 is TGTGCCAGCAGGGGGACAGGCCGCAATCAGCCCCAGCATTTT.

The chain is built from TRBV10-3 and TRBJ1-1; D might be TRBD1 (5 bases). Trimming took 10 bases from V and 7 from J, leaving 13 bases between them. Germline V gene sequence: CDR1 ENHRY, CDR2 SYGVKD. CDR3 size: 11 residues. In DNA, the CDR3 is TGTGCCAGTCGAGTCGGGGGTGAAGCTTTCTTT. This codes for CASRVGGEAFF.

V is TRBV18 and J is TRBJ2-7, with D possibly TRBD1 on 6 matching bases. CDR1 and CDR2 (germline): KGHSH, LQKENI. V lost 5 bases and J 3 bases, leaving 14 bases between the germline ends. The CDR3 is made up of 14 amino acids. The CDR3 region is CASSSTGTLYEQYF. The CDR3 DNA follows: TGTGCCAGCTCATCCACCGGGACACTCTACGAGCAGTACTTC.

The gene calls are TRBV18 and TRBJ2-7, with TRBD1 matching over 9 bases. The CDR3 length is 13 residues. V lost 6 bases, J lost 5 bases, and 5 bases stayed unmatched. Per germline, CDR1 KGHSH and CDR2 LQKENI. For the CDR3, the DNA is TGTGCCAGCTCGTTGGGACAGGGTGACGAGCAGTACTTC. Its protein product is CASSLGQGDEQYF.

The V and J genes are TRBV5-6 and TRBJ1-2; the D is unclear. V lost 3 bases, J lost 3 bases, and 3 bases lay in between. Germline loops: CDR1 SGHDT, CDR2 YYEEEE. This CDR3 has 11 amino acids. In nucleotides, the CDR3 is TGTGCCAGCAGCTCTTACTATGGCTACACCTTC. This translates into CASSSYYGYTF.

This clone was observed a single time. The chain joins TRBV6-5 to TRBJ2-2; 7 bases line up with TRBD2. The CDR3 extends over 14 amino acids. With V trimmed by 6 bases and J by 4 bases, 5 bases remained unmatched. The germline CDR1 and CDR2 sequences are MNHEY and SVGAGI. CDR3: CASRKRGFTGELFF. CDR3 DNA sequence: TGTGCCAGCAGGAAGCGGGGCTTCACCGGGGAGCTGTTTTTT.

The CDR3 nucleotides are TGTGCCAGCAGCTTGTCCCGGGGATTATCAGATACGCAGTATTTT. It specifies CASSLSRGLSDTQYF. J is TRBJ2-3 and V is TRBV5-4, with a tentative D call TRBD2 (5 bases). V lost 1 base, J lost 4 bases, and 13 bases lay in between. This CDR3 comprises 15 residues. Germline CDR1 is SGHNT and CDR2 is YYREEE (reference sequence).

The rearrangement links TRBV5-4 to TRBJ2-2, with 8 bases that match TRBD1. Germline trimming cut 4 bases from V and 5 bases from J; bases unmatched to any gene: 7. This CDR3 has 15 amino acids. The germline CDR1 and CDR2 sequences are SGHNT and YYREEE (reference sequence). CDR3 sequence reads: CASSKGQGNTGELFF. In nucleotides, the CDR3 is TGTGCCAGCAGCAAAGGACAGGGAAATACCGGGGAGCTGTTTTTT.

This chain connects TRBV7-2 to TRBJ2-4, with D possibly TRBD2 on 6 matching bases. CDR1 is SGHTA, CDR2 FQGNSA, per germline. This CDR3 region has 16 residues. V lost 4 bases and J lost 1, with 14 bases in between. DNA for the CDR3: TGTGCCAGCAGCTATTCGTCCAGCGGGGCCAAAAACATTCAGTACTTC. It codes for CASSYSSSGAKNIQYF.

CDR3 nucleotide sequence: TGTGCCAGCAGCACCCGGGGATACGAGCAGTACTTC. This encodes CASSTRGYEQYF. This chain connects TRBV5-4 to TRBJ2-7; weak D call: TRBD2 (5 bases). CDR1 is SGHNT and CDR2 is YYREEE in the germline V gene (reference sequence). The ends were cut back, 4 bases at V and 4 bases at J, with 9 bases in the middle. This CDR3 region has 12 residues.

CDR3 in amino acids: CASSLGQGDNYANEQFF. In DNA, the CDR3 is TGTGCCAGCAGCCTGGGACAGGGTGATAATTACGCGAATGAGCAGTTCTTC. The J gene is TRBJ2-1, the V gene TRBV7-9; 9 bases are shared with TRBD1. The CDR3 runs to 17 residues. Germline V lookup: CDR1 SEHNR, CDR2 FQNEAQ (reference sequence). After removal of 5 bases from V and 7 bases from J, the junction contained 15 bases not matched to a gene.

The chain combines TRBV7-2 with TRBJ2-7; 9 bases are a match to TRBD2. Germline lookup yields CDR1 SGHTA and CDR2 FQGNSA. The CDR3 spans 16 residues. With 0 bases clipped from V and 2 bases from J, the junction kept 5 bases outside the gene matches. Here the CDR3 DNA reads TGTGCCAGCAGCTTAGCGACGGGCGGGGGGGCCTACGAGCAGTACTTC. This codes for CASSLATGGGAYEQYF.

This chain links TRBV21-1 with TRBJ2-3; the D segment call TRBD2 is taken from the table without a DNA check. TRBV21-1 is deemed a pseudogene. The CDR3 is 13 residues long. CDR3 amino acids: CASSKGPGDTQYF. CDR3 DNA: TGTGCCAGCAGCAAAGGTCCGGGGGATACGCAGTATTTT.